This is a list of T cell receptor beta chains from one sample in a study of shared clonotypes between healthy human individuals. TCRdb's copy holds only in-frame clones and misses some; the assay was immunoSEQ multiplex PCR. The table shows about 2.3 million clones, with more than 80% occurring only once. Material for sequencing was naive CD4+ T cells from PBMCs. These receptors all stem from a man aged 18 to 30 in good health. Some clones in this sample may be carry-over from other donors' samples. The CDR3 runs from the conserved cysteine through the conserved F or W. Each record gives: D gene, V gene, J gene, clone size, CDR3 DNA, CDR3 protein. The D gene is left open where the match is weak. Clone size is given for some rows only: seen once, a few or many times, or a class if the clone is expanded.

D: TRBD2; V: TRBV7-2; J: TRBJ2-7; size: -; DNA: TGTGCCAGCAGCCTCACTAGCGGCCCCTACGAGCAGTACTTC; CDR3: CASSLTSGPYEQYF
D: TRBD1; V: TRBV28; J: TRBJ2-7; size: -; DNA: TGTGCCAGCACCCAGGGGGGACAGGGATTCGACGAGCAGTACTTC; CDR3: CASTQGGQGFDEQYF
D: TRBD1; V: TRBV5-1; J: TRBJ1-2; size: once; DNA: TGCGCCAGCAGCGATCCGGGACAGGGGTTCTATGGCTACACCTTC; CDR3: CASSDPGQGFYGYTF
D: TRBD1; V: TRBV28; J: TRBJ1-2; size: -; DNA: TGTGCCAGCAGTCTCGACAGGGGGGGCGGCTACACCTTC; CDR3: CASSLDRGGGYTF
D: -; V: TRBV7-2; J: TRBJ2-7; size: -; DNA: TGTGCCAGCAGCTTATCAGCCGGGACCTACGAGCAGTACTTC; CDR3: CASSLSAGTYEQYF
D: -; V: TRBV9; J: TRBJ1-2; size: -; DNA: TGTGCCAGCAGCGTAGCCACCGGAGACTATGGCTACACCTTC; CDR3: CASSVATGDYGYTF
D: -; V: TRBV15; J: TRBJ1-2; size: -; DNA: TGTGCCACCAGCAGAGGTGGTAACTATGGCTACACCTTC; CDR3: CATSRGGNYGYTF
D: -; V: TRBV5-1; J: TRBJ2-5; size: -; DNA: TGCGCCAGCAGCTCCGTGCCTGGGCTCCAAGAGACCCAGTACTTC; CDR3: CASSSVPGLQETQYF
D: -; V: TRBV5-6; J: TRBJ1-5; size: -; DNA: TGTGCCAGCAGCTCCCGTTTGTGGGGGTCCCAGCATTTT; CDR3: CASSSRLWGSQHF
D: -; V: TRBV18; J: TRBJ2-1; size: -; DNA: TGTGCCAGCTCACCTGGGGTTGGATCAGGGAATGAGCAGTTCTTC; CDR3: CASSPGVGSGNEQFF
D: -; V: TRBV5-1; J: TRBJ1-1; size: -; DNA: TGCGCCAGCAGCTTGACTCCAGAAGGGACTGAAGCTTTCTTT; CDR3: CASSLTPEGTEAFF
D: -; V: TRBV15; J: TRBJ2-2; size: -; DNA: TGTGCCACCAGCAGACCCGGCGGGACCGGGGAGCTGTTTTTT; CDR3: CATSRPGGTGELFF
D: -; V: TRBV7-2; J: TRBJ2-2; size: -; DNA: TGTGCCAGCAGCTTAGCGGGGAGGGGGCCCGCAAGAACCGGGGAGCTGTTTTTT; CDR3: CASSLAGRGPARTGELFF
D: TRBD1; V: TRBV7-9; J: TRBJ1-2; size: -; DNA: TGTGCCAGCAGCCTGGGACAGGGTTGGTATGGCTACACCTTC; CDR3: CASSLGQGWYGYTF
D: TRBD1; V: TRBV5-4; J: TRBJ2-5; size: -; DNA: TGTGCCAGCAGCTATGACAGGGGACAAGAGACCCAGTACTTC; CDR3: CASSYDRGQETQYF
D: -; V: TRBV6-1; J: TRBJ2-7; size: -; DNA: TGTGCCAGCAGGGTTACGGAAGCCTACGAGCAGTACTTC; CDR3: CASRVTEAYEQYF
D: -; V: TRBV7-2; J: TRBJ2-3; size: -; DNA: TGTGCCAGCACCCTCGGAGGGAGCACAGATACGCAGTATTTT; CDR3: CASTLGGSTDTQYF
D: -; V: TRBV28; J: TRBJ2-7; size: -; DNA: TGTGCCAGCAGTACCCGAGGAGGGGTGCTTTTCGAGCAGTACTTC; CDR3: CASSTRGGVLFEQYF
D: TRBD2; V: TRBV10-2; J: TRBJ2-1; size: -; DNA: TGCGCCAGCAGTGAGTCGACTAGCGGGAGTTACAATGAGCAGTTCTTC; CDR3: CASSESTSGSYNEQFF
D: -; V: TRBV6-5; J: TRBJ2-1; size: -; DNA: TGTGCCAGCAGTTACAGAGCCCTATCCTACAATGAGCAGTTCTTC; CDR3: CASSYRALSYNEQFF
D: -; V: TRBV5-1; J: TRBJ2-3; size: few; DNA: TGCGCCAGCAGCTTGGCCGTTAGCGGCCACACAGATACGCAGTATTTT; CDR3: CASSLAVSGHTDTQYF
D: -; V: TRBV10-3; J: TRBJ1-1; size: -; DNA: TGTGCCATCAGTGAAGGGAGCATGAACACTGAAGCTTTCTTT; CDR3: CAISEGSMNTEAFF
D: TRBD2; V: TRBV10-3; J: TRBJ2-7; size: -; DNA: TGTGCCACAATGACTAGCGGGAAGACCGGTTCCTACGAGCAGTACTTC; CDR3: CATMTSGKTGSYEQYF
D: TRBD2; V: TRBV5-1; J: TRBJ2-6; size: -; DNA: TGCGCCAGCAGCCGAGATTCTAGCGGGAGGAGTGGGGCCAACGTCCTGACTTTC; CDR3: CASSRDSSGRSGANVLTF
D: TRBD1; V: TRBV5-1; J: TRBJ2-2; size: -; DNA: TGCGCCAGCACCGATCGACAGGGTGACACCGGGGAGCTGTTTTTT; CDR3: CASTDRQGDTGELFF
D: TRBD1; V: TRBV10-3; J: TRBJ1-4; size: -; DNA: TGTGCCATCAGTGAGTCCCGGACAGGGTCTAATGAAAAACTGTTTTTT; CDR3: CAISESRTGSNEKLFF
D: -; V: TRBV5-8; J: TRBJ1-1; size: -; DNA: TGTGCCAGCAGCTTTCATCGTGCAGGGCCAAACACTGAAGCTTTCTTT; CDR3: CASSFHRAGPNTEAFF
D: -; V: TRBV6-5; J: TRBJ2-2; size: -; DNA: TGTGCCAGTAGAGAGGACAACGCGAACACCGGGGAGCTGTTTTTT; CDR3: CASREDNANTGELFF
D: -; V: TRBV29-1; J: TRBJ1-4; size: -; DNA: TGCAGCGTCCGAGGACGGTTCACGAATGAAAAACTGTTTTTT; CDR3: CSVRGRFTNEKLFF
D: -; V: TRBV28; J: TRBJ1-2; size: -; DNA: TGTGCCAGCAGTTTTCTCGATGGAGGGAATGGCTACACCTTC; CDR3: CASSFLDGGNGYTF
D: TRBD1; V: TRBV4-1; J: TRBJ1-2; size: -; DNA: TGCGCCAGCAGCCAAGAGGGACAGGGCGTTAACTATGGCTACACCTTC; CDR3: CASSQEGQGVNYGYTF
D: -; V: TRBV11-3; J: TRBJ2-7; size: -; DNA: TGTGCCAGCAGCTTAGAAGGGGAAAGCTACGAGCAGTACTTC; CDR3: CASSLEGESYEQYF
D: -; V: TRBV28; J: TRBJ1-5; size: few; DNA: TGTGCCAGCAGGACGAGACAGATTTATCAGCCCCAGCATTTT; CDR3: CASRTRQIYQPQHF
D: TRBD1; V: TRBV7-3; J: TRBJ2-2; size: -; DNA: TGTGCCAGCAGCCATACGGACAGGGCCGGGGAGCTGTTTTTT; CDR3: CASSHTDRAGELFF
D: -; V: TRBV12-5; J: TRBJ2-1; size: -; DNA: TGTGCTAGTTCCCGGAGGCTGGCAGACAATGAGCAGTTCTTC; CDR3: CASSRRLADNEQFF
D: TRBD2; V: TRBV6-6; J: TRBJ2-7; size: -; DNA: TGTGCCAGCAGTTACTATAGCGGGTCCTCCTACGAGCAGTACTTC; CDR3: CASSYYSGSSYEQYF
D: TRBD2; V: TRBV5-1; J: TRBJ2-7; size: -; DNA: TGCGCCAGCAGCTTGCGCCCAAGCGGGAGTTCCTACGAGCAGTACTTC; CDR3: CASSLRPSGSSYEQYF
D: -; V: TRBV6-4; J: TRBJ1-2; size: -; DNA: TGTGCCAGCAGTGACGTCTACCGACAGGCCGCGGACTATGGCTACACCTTC; CDR3: CASSDVYRQAADYGYTF
D: -; V: TRBV18; J: TRBJ2-2; size: -; DNA: TGTGCCAGCTCGCCCTCAAACCGGGACACCGGGGAGCTGTTTTTT; CDR3: CASSPSNRDTGELFF
D: TRBD2; V: TRBV5-4; J: TRBJ2-7; size: once; DNA: TGTGCCAGCAGCTCGGGGGGGGTCTCTAGCGGGCTCTACGAGCAGTACTTC; CDR3: CASSSGGVSSGLYEQYF
D: -; V: TRBV30; J: TRBJ2-2; size: few; DNA: TGTGCCTGGAGTGACAGGATGCCCGGGGAGCTGTTTTTT; CDR3: CAWSDRMPGELFF
D: TRBD1; V: TRBV7-6; J: TRBJ2-7; size: -; DNA: TGTGCCAGCAGCTCCCGGACAGGGGGCAACGAGCAGTACTTC; CDR3: CASSSRTGGNEQYF
D: -; V: TRBV10-3; J: TRBJ2-7; size: -; DNA: TGTGCCATCAGTGAGAGCGGCACCTCCTACGAGCAGTACTTC; CDR3: CAISESGTSYEQYF
D: -; V: TRBV9; J: TRBJ1-2; size: -; DNA: TGTGCCAGCAGCCGCTCTGGGACATCCTATGGCTACACCTTC; CDR3: CASSRSGTSYGYTF
D: -; V: TRBV2; J: TRBJ1-6; size: -; DNA: TGTGCCAGCAGTGCCGGTACCCTCCACTTT; CDR3: CASSAGTLHF
D: TRBD2; V: TRBV2; J: TRBJ2-7; size: few; DNA: TGTGCCAGCAGGGAGGGACTAGCGTTATACGAGCAGTACTTC; CDR3: CASREGLALYEQYF
D: TRBD2; V: TRBV7-9; J: TRBJ2-1; size: -; DNA: TGTGCCAGCAAAAGTAGCGGGGGTAGCTCCTACAATGAGCAGTTCTTC; CDR3: CASKSSGGSSYNEQFF
D: -; V: TRBV7-8; J: TRBJ2-7; size: -; DNA: TGTGCCAGCAGTTCCCCGTCTCAGAGCTCCTACGAGCAGTACTTC; CDR3: CASSSPSQSSYEQYF